A single sample is the source of the 29 T cell receptor beta chains below, sequenced in a study of control samples from healthy donors and cancer patients. TCRdb's copy holds only in-frame clones and misses some; the assay was immunoSEQ multiplex PCR. The table lists roughly 58,000 clones, about 89% of them singletons. Sequences were obtained from PBMCs. The receptors were sampled from an older woman with lung cancer.

This rearrangement joins TRBV12-3 or TRBV12-4 to TRBJ1-3; D is ambiguous. Trimming stripped 4 bases from V and 14 bases from J, with 12 bases between. The CDR3 sequence is 11 residues long. The CDR3 spells CASSSQTLVYF. In nucleotides, the CDR3 is TGTGCCAGCAGTTCTCAGACACTGGTATATTTT.

This clone was picked up one time. The J gene is TRBJ2-2, the V gene TRBV5-1; D is unresolved. The CDR3 has 15 residues. Germline V lookup: CDR1 SGHRS, CDR2 YFSETQ. V was clipped by 4 bases and J by 3 bases, with 13 bases between them. CDR3 amino acids: CASSPWVVDTGELFF. The CDR3 bases are TGCGCCAGCAGCCCCTGGGTAGTCGACACCGGGGAGCTGTTTTTT.

Written as DNA, the CDR3 is TGTGCCAGTAGTATATTCAGGGCACCTGAAGCTTTCTTT. This gives the protein CASSIFRAPEAFF. The genes are TRBV19 and TRBJ1-1; tentatively, D is TRBD1 (5 bases). The CDR3 runs 13 residues. The V gene lost 2 bases and the J gene lost 6 bases, with 10 bases spanning the gap. Germline lookup yields CDR1 LNHDA and CDR2 SQIVND (reference sequence).

CDR3 in amino acids: CATSTGVGEKLFF. The CDR3 DNA follows: TGTGCCACCTCGACAGGGGTTGGGGAAAAACTGTTTTTT. The chain links TRBV10-3 to TRBJ1-4; 8 bases align to TRBD1. The CDR3 spans 13 residues. The V gene's germline CDR1 is ENHRY and CDR2 SYGVKD. J lost 8 bases, V lost 10 bases, and 9 bases had no gene match.

The chain links TRBV7-9 to TRBJ2-6, with 8 bases lining up with TRBD1. This CDR3 spans 18 amino acids. Trimming took 3 bases from V and 2 from J; bases not matched to a gene: 9. Germline CDR1 reads SEHNR; CDR2 reads FQNEAQ (reference sequence). The CDR3 DNA follows: TGTGCCAGCAGCTTTTGGACAGGGTCCTCTGCTGGGGCCAACGTCCTGACTTTC. This encodes CASSFWTGSSAGANVLTF.

The rearrangement links TRBV4-1 to TRBJ2-7, with 9 bases fitting TRBD2. V trimming: 0 bases; J trimming: 4 bases; junction bases outside the gene matches: 4. Germline V gene lookup returns CDR1 MGHRA and CDR2 YSYEKL. The CDR3 length is 15 residues. The CDR3 here is CASSQDTSGFYEQYF. DNA for the CDR3: TGCGCCAGCAGCCAAGATACTAGCGGGTTTTACGAGCAGTACTTC.

The chain has TRBV5-1 and TRBJ2-7, with D perhaps matching TRBD1 or TRBD2 (5 bases each). This CDR3 comprises 14 residues. V was shortened by 1 base and J by 6 bases, with 14 bases between the two germline ends. Germline CDR1 SGHRS, CDR2 YFSETQ. This chain's CDR3 is CASSLNQGAAEQYF. DNA for the CDR3: TGCGCCAGCAGCTTGAATCAGGGAGCGGCCGAGCAGTACTTC.

The V gene is TRBV13, the J gene TRBJ2-2; no definite D call. The V gene lost 8 bases and the J gene lost 2 bases, with 9 bases spanning the gap. This CDR3 comprises 13 residues. The germline V gene encodes CDR1 PRHDT and CDR2 FYEKMQ (reference sequence). CDR3 sequence: CASSDGNTGELFF. CDR3 DNA sequence: TGTGCCAGCTCCGACGGTAACACCGGGGAGCTGTTTTTT.

This clone was picked up one time. The chain uses TRBV4-1 and TRBJ2-7; no definite D call. V was trimmed by 0 bases and J by 0 bases, leaving 9 bases between them. Germline V gene data show CDR1 as MGHRA and CDR2 as YSYEKL. This CDR3 region has 15 residues. CDR3 amino acids: CASSQDPYLSYEQYF. In nucleotides, the CDR3 is TGCGCCAGCAGCCAAGATCCTTATCTCTCCTACGAGCAGTACTTC.

The chain combines TRBV7-8 with TRBJ1-4, with 7 nucleotides matching TRBD1. The junction had 6 bases not matched to a gene; V was cut back by 1 base and J by 7 bases. CDR3 length equals 15 residues. Germline V gene data show CDR1 as SGHVS and CDR2 as FQNEAQ. CDR3: CASSLVVRDSEKLFF. The CDR3 DNA reads TGTGCCAGCAGCTTAGTGGTACGGGACAGTGAAAAACTGTTTTTT.

This clone was counted a single time. The V and J genes are TRBV11-2 and TRBJ2-7; 7 nucleotides agree with TRBD2. Germline V CDR1 and CDR2: SGHAT, FQNNGV. The V and J ends lost 7 bases and 3 bases, in that order; junction bases with no gene match: 21. The CDR3 has 18 amino acids. CDR3: CASIKGGSNIDSDYEQYF. Here the CDR3 DNA reads TGTGCCAGCATCAAGGGCGGGAGTAACATTGATTCGGACTACGAGCAGTACTTC.

The CDR3 DNA reads as TGTGCCAGCAGTCCGACCATAGTCCCCGACGACGGCTACACCTTC. It specifies CASSPTIVPDDGYTF. The chain employs TRBV27 and TRBJ1-2; D remains ambiguous. This CDR3 is 15 amino acids long. The germline V gene has CDR1 MNHEY and CDR2 SMNVEV (reference sequence). Trimming shortened V by 5 bases and J by 8 bases, and 21 bases separated the two germline ends.

The chain uses TRBV5-4 and TRBJ1-2; D ambiguous. This CDR3 has 13 amino acids. V was shortened by 3 bases and J by 8 bases, with 14 bases between the two germline ends. CDR1 is SGHNT, CDR2 YYREEE, per germline (reference sequence). The CDR3 sequence: CASSWGLGVGYTF. The CDR3 DNA follows: TGTGCCAGCAGCTGGGGTCTCGGCGTCGGCTACACCTTC.

The chain combines TRBV5-1 with TRBJ1-2; the D gene is possibly TRBD1 (5 bases). V was trimmed by 2 bases and J by 4 bases, leaving 9 bases between them. Per germline, CDR1 SGHRS and CDR2 YFSETQ. CDR3 size: 13 residues. CDR3 in amino acids: CASSLQDRYGYTF. The CDR3 DNA reads as TGCGCCAGCAGCTTACAGGACCGCTATGGCTACACCTTC.

Here the CDR3 reads CASSQPGVHYGYTF. The CDR3 region has the DNA TGTGCCAGCAGCCAGCCGGGGGTTCACTATGGCTACACCTTC. V and J are TRBV14 and TRBJ1-2; possible D gene TRBD1, 5 bases. CDR3 length: 14 residues. Germline CDR1 reads SGHDN; CDR2 reads FVKESK. V shed 3 bases and J shed 3 bases, with 11 bases lying between them. The full variable domain, rest sourced from reference TRBV14 and TRBJ1-2, is EAGVTQFPSHSVIEKGQTVTLRCDPISGHDNLYWYRRVMGKEIKFLLHFVKESKQDESGMPNNRFLAERTGGTYSTLKVQPAELEDSGVYFCASSQPGVHYGYTFGSGTRLTVV.

The rearrangement joins TRBV6-2 or TRBV6-3 to TRBJ1-1, with TRBD1 matching 7 bases. Germline CDR1 reads MNHEY; CDR2 reads SVGEGT. The CDR3 extends over 13 amino acids. Trimming took 4 bases from V and 8 from J; bases not matched to a gene: 7. CDR3 DNA: TGTGCCAGCAGTTCCTTTTTCAGGGGGGAAGCTTTCTTT. Translated: CASSSFFRGEAFF.

The J gene is TRBJ2-2, the V gene TRBV18; D remains unclear. Germline values: CDR1 KGHSH, CDR2 LQKENI. The CDR3 covers 15 residues. Trimming took off 3 bases at V and 1 base at J, with 9 bases between the two ends. CDR3 DNA: TGTGCCAGCTCACCGAGGCACCAGAACACCGGGGAGCTGTTTTTT. This codes for CASSPRHQNTGELFF.

The table lists this clone with a few counts. The V call is TRBV10-3, the J call TRBJ2-2; 8 bases align to TRBD2. Germline loops: CDR1 ENHRY, CDR2 SYGVKD. CDR3 length: 13 residues. The V segment lost 10 bases and the J segment 1 base; nucleotides outside the gene matches: 2. The CDR3 spells CATREGNTGELFF. The CDR3 nucleotides read TGTGCCACCCGGGAGGGGAACACCGGGGAGCTGTTTTTT.

The rearrangement joins TRBV27 to TRBJ1-1, with D possibly being TRBD1 (6 bases). The CDR3 sequence is 16 residues long. Germline V gives CDR1 MNHEY, CDR2 SMNVEV (reference sequence). V was pared by 2 bases and J by 0 bases, with 13 bases between. CDR3 sequence reads: CASSLRSGAMNTEAFF. The CDR3 coding sequence is TGTGCCAGCAGTTTAAGGTCAGGGGCCATGAACACTGAAGCTTTCTTT.

The rearrangement uses TRBV19 and TRBJ2-2; D unresolved. Germline V gives CDR1 LNHDA, CDR2 SQIVND (reference sequence). The CDR3 runs 10 residues. Trimming stripped 6 bases from V and 6 bases from J, with 2 bases between. CDR3 in amino acids: CASRAGELFF. The CDR3 coding sequence is TGTGCCAGTAGGGCCGGGGAGCTGTTTTTT. The full variable domain, in which reference TRBV19 and TRBJ2-2 provide the parts outside the CDR3, is DGGITQSPKYLFRKEGQNVTLSCEQNLNHDAMYWYRQDPGQGLRLIYYSQIVNDFQKGDIAEGYSVSREKKESFPLTVTSAQKNPTAFYLCASRAGELFFGEGSRLTVL.

The chain recombines TRBV19 with TRBJ1-5; D not resolved. With 3 bases removed from V and 0 bases from J, the gap between germline ends came to 15 bases. The CDR3 totals 17 residues. Germline V lookup: CDR1 LNHDA, CDR2 SQIVND (reference sequence). For the CDR3, the DNA is TGTGCCAGTAGTATCCCACGGGGAGGTGGTAGCAATCAGCCCCAGCATTTT. The encoded protein is CASSIPRGGGSNQPQHF.

This clone was seen only once. The chain combines TRBV28 with TRBJ2-3; TRBD2 matches 9 bases. Germline CDR1 reads MDHEN; CDR2 reads SYDVKM. Trimming removed 3 bases from V and 4 bases from J; junction bases left unmatched: 8. The CDR3 runs to 16 residues. The CDR3 DNA follows: TGTGCCAGCAGTTTTACCGGCGGGAGGGCCTCAGATACGCAGTATTTT. Translating it yields CASSFTGGRASDTQYF.

This chain connects TRBV27 to TRBJ2-5, with 10 positions matching TRBD2. The germline V gene encodes CDR1 MNHEY and CDR2 SMNVEV (reference sequence). This CDR3 is 16 amino acids long. Trimming cost V 3 bases and J 4 bases; bases outside gene matches: 8. In DNA form, the CDR3 reads TGTGCCAGCAGTTTCCTAGCGGGAGCCCATCGAGAGACCCAGTACTTC. It encodes CASSFLAGAHRETQYF.

The V and J genes are TRBV11-2 and TRBJ2-5, with D unclear. Trimming removed 5 bases at V and 1 base at J, with 11 bases between. Germline CDR1 is SGHAT and CDR2 is FQNNGV. The CDR3 spans 14 residues. This CDR3 is CASSLGRLQETQYF. The CDR3 DNA follows: TGTGCCAGCAGCCTTGGACGGCTCCAAGAGACCCAGTACTTC.

The rearrangement uses TRBV7-2 and TRBJ2-5, with D possibly TRBD1 on 5 matching bases. The CDR3 has 12 amino acids. The V end was cut by 5 bases, the J end by 5 bases, with 9 bases between. Germline CDR1 reads SGHTA; CDR2 reads FQGNSA. The CDR3 sequence: CASSRRGETQYF. The CDR3 bases are TGTGCCAGCAGCAGAAGGGGTGAGACCCAGTACTTC.

CDR3 sequence reads: CASSFSGIPYTSYNEQFF. DNA of the CDR3: TGTGCCAGCAGCTTTAGCGGGATTCCTTATACCTCCTACAATGAGCAGTTCTTC. This chain links TRBV7-9 with TRBJ2-1; TRBD2 aligns across 8 bases. With 3 bases clipped from V and 0 bases from J, the junction kept 10 bases outside the gene matches. Germline V gene lookup returns CDR1 SEHNR and CDR2 FQNEAQ (reference sequence). The CDR3 covers 18 residues.

The rearrangement joins TRBV2 to TRBJ1-5, with TRBD1 matching 10 bases. CDR1 SNHLY and CDR2 FYNNEI come from the germline V gene. This CDR3 spans 15 amino acids. J gave up 5 bases and V 6 bases, and 7 bases lay outside the gene matches. CDR3 nucleotides: TGTGCCAGCAGCTCAGGACAGGGGGGTCATCAGCCCCAGCATTTT. Its protein is CASSSGQGGHQPQHF.

The genes are TRBV28 and TRBJ1-6, with 7 bases identical to TRBD1. Germline values: CDR1 MDHEN, CDR2 SYDVKM. Unmatched junction bases numbered 6, after V lost 3 bases and J lost 7 bases. This CDR3 is 15 amino acids long. In nucleotides, the CDR3 is TGTGCCAGCAGTTTTCGACAGGGACTAAATTCACCCCTCCACTTT. This codes for CASSFRQGLNSPLHF.

DNA for the CDR3: TGCGCCAGCAGCGGACTAGTCTCCGGGGAGCTGTTTTTT. It translates to CASSGLVSGELFF. The chain has TRBV5-1 and TRBJ2-2, with 7 bases identical to TRBD2. CDR1 and CDR2 (germline): SGHRS, YFSETQ. This CDR3 region has 13 residues. V lost 4 bases and J lost 6; bases outside the gene matches: 3.